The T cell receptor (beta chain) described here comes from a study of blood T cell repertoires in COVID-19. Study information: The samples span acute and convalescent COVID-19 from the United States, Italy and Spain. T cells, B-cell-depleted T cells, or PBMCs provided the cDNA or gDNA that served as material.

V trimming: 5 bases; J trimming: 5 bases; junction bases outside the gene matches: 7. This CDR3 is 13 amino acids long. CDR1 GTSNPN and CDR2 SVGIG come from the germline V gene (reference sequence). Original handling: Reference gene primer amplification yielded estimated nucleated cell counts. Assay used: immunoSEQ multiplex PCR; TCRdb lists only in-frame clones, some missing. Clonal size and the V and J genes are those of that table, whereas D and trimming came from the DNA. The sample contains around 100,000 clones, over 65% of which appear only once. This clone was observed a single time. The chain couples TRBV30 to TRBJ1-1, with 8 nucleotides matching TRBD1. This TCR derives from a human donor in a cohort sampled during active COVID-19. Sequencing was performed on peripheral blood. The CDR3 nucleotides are TGTGCCTGGGCCCAACAGGGGGGGACTGAAGCTTTCTTT. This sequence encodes CAWAQQGGTEAFF. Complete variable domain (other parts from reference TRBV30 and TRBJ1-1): SQTIHQWPATLVQPVGSPLSLECTVEGTSNPNLYWYRQAAGRGLQLLFYSVGIGQISSEVPQNLSASRPQDRQFILSSKKLLLSDSGFYLCAWAQQGGTEAFFGQGTRLTVV.